The 32 T cell receptor beta chains given below trace back to one sample, sequenced in a study of blood T cell repertoires in COVID-19. Assay: immunoSEQ multiplex PCR; the TCRdb copy retains only in-frame clones and omits some. The data show fewer than 70,000 clones, around 79% seen once. Material for sequencing was peripheral blood. Every receptor here comes from a human donor in a cohort sampled during active COVID-19.

The chain is built from TRBV19 and TRBJ1-3, with D hard to call. The CDR3 loop spans 17 amino acids. CDR1 is LNHDA, CDR2 SQIVND, per germline (reference sequence). With 7 bases removed from V and 1 base from J, the gap between germline ends came to 20 bases. The CDR3 DNA reads as TGTGCCAGTATTAAATCTGGACTAAGATCTTCTGGAAACACCATATATTTT. Its translation is CASIKSGLRSSGNTIYF.

The chain employs TRBV7-9 and TRBJ2-3; 8 bases line up with TRBD1. Germline V gene lookup returns CDR1 SEHNR and CDR2 FQNEAQ (reference sequence). V dropped 5 bases and J dropped 7; count of bases not matched to a gene: 14. This CDR3 has 16 residues. CDR3: CASSSGGPGGTNTQYF. The CDR3 coding sequence is TGTGCCAGCAGCAGCGGTGGGCCAGGGGGCACGAATACGCAGTATTTT.

The rearrangement links TRBV13 to TRBJ1-1; D might be TRBD1 (6 bases). The CDR3 length is 15 residues. Germline assignment: CDR1 PRHDT and CDR2 FYEKMQ (reference sequence). V was clipped by 5 bases and J by 0 bases, with 13 bases between them. DNA for the CDR3: TGTGCCAGCAGCCCAAACAGGGCACTGAACACTGAAGCTTTCTTT. This sequence encodes CASSPNRALNTEAFF.

The chain has TRBV11-2 and TRBJ2-1, with 11 bases aligning to TRBD2. Germline CDR1 is SGHAT and CDR2 is FQNNGV. The J segment lost 3 bases and the V segment lost 1 base, leaving 2 bases of the junction unmatched. There are 16 residues in the CDR3. The CDR3 reads CASSLGLAGLYNEQFF. The CDR3 DNA follows: TGTGCCAGCAGCTTAGGACTAGCGGGACTCTACAATGAGCAGTTCTTC.

This clone was picked up a small number of times. The chain employs TRBV28 and TRBJ1-1; 9 bases line up with TRBD1. The V segment lost 6 bases and the J segment 4 bases; nucleotides outside the gene matches: 9. From germline, CDR1 is MDHEN and CDR2 SYDVKM. This CDR3 contains 15 residues. The CDR3, as DNA: TGTGCCAGCAGCGATAACAGGGGGCGTTCCACTGAAGCTTTCTTT. Translated: CASSDNRGRSTEAFF.

The chain recombines TRBV11-2 with TRBJ1-2; a weak D match, TRBD1 (5 bases). Trimming cost V 3 bases and J 7 bases, with 12 bases left between them. There are 13 residues in the CDR3. Germline CDR1 and CDR2: SGHAT and FQNNGV. Written as DNA, the CDR3 is TGTGCCAGCAGCTTCCAGGGTAGTAGTGGCTACACCTTC. This encodes CASSFQGSSGYTF.

This clone showed up just a few times. The chain uses TRBV7-9 and TRBJ1-2; D perhaps matches TRBD1 (6 bases). Germline values: CDR1 SEHNR, CDR2 FQNEAQ (reference sequence). This CDR3 region has 14 residues. V gave up 3 bases and J gave up 2 bases, with 10 bases separating them. CDR3 coding DNA: TGTGCCAGCAGCTTGGACAGCCGAAACTATGGCTACACCTTC. Amino acid sequence: CASSLDSRNYGYTF.

V gene TRBV7-9 combines with J gene TRBJ2-7; maybe TRBD2 (5 bases). V was trimmed by 1 base and J by 2 bases, leaving 12 bases between them. The germline gives CDR1 SEHNR, CDR2 FQNEAQ (reference sequence). The CDR3 is made up of 15 amino acids. CDR3 loop: CASSLGYGNPYEQYF. The CDR3 region has the DNA TGTGCCAGCAGCTTAGGATACGGGAATCCCTACGAGCAGTACTTC.

The V gene is TRBV5-1, the J gene TRBJ2-7, with TRBD2 matching over 13 bases. V shed 7 bases and J 2 bases; nucleotides not matched to a gene: 9. Germline-derived CDR1 and CDR2 are SGHRS and YFSETQ. This CDR3 spans 16 amino acids. Written as DNA, the CDR3 is TGCGCCAGCGCCGAGAAACTAGCGGGAGGGCCCTACGAGCAGTACTTC. Protein product: CASAEKLAGGPYEQYF.

The CDR3 sequence is CAGRGQGPFYEQYF. CDR3 nucleotide sequence: TGTGCCGGAAGGGGACAGGGCCCTTTCTACGAGCAGTACTTC. This chain links TRBV30 with TRBJ2-7; 9 bases line up with TRBD1. This CDR3 has 14 residues. CDR1 and CDR2 (germline): GTSNPN, SVGIG (reference sequence). After removal of 8 bases from V and 3 bases from J, the junction contained 11 bases not matched to a gene.

The chain recombines TRBV19 with TRBJ2-7; 10 bases fit TRBD2. J lost 3 bases, V lost 3 bases, and 5 bases had no gene match. The CDR3 extends over 15 amino acids. Germline CDR1 is LNHDA and CDR2 is SQIVND (reference sequence). The CDR3 sequence is CASSILAGGGYEQYF. In DNA form, the CDR3 reads TGTGCCAGTAGTATCTTAGCGGGAGGTGGCTACGAGCAGTACTTC.

This sequence joins TRBV27 and TRBJ2-7, with 13 bases matching TRBD2. The CDR3 length is 15 residues. Germline V lookup: CDR1 MNHEY, CDR2 SMNVEV (reference sequence). The trim removed 6 bases at V and 2 bases at J, leaving 4 bases unmatched. In DNA form, the CDR3 reads TGTGCCAGCAGACCGGGACTAGCGGGACCCTACGAGCAGTACTTC. The encoded protein is CASRPGLAGPYEQYF.

This chain uses TRBV5-6 with TRBJ2-7; D gene unclear. The V and J ends lost 0 bases and 1 base respectively, with 8 bases between them. The CDR3 consists of 14 residues. Germline V CDR1 and CDR2: SGHDT, YYEEEE. In nucleotides, the CDR3 is TGTGCCAGCAGCTTGGCCCCAGTATCCTACGAGCAGTACTTC. This gives the protein CASSLAPVSYEQYF. The full variable domain, completed using reference TRBV5-6 and TRBJ2-7, is DAGVTQSPTHLIKTRGQQVTLRCSPKSGHDTVSWYQQALGQGPQFIFQYYEEEERQRGNFPDRFSGHQFPNYSSELNVNALLLGDSALYLCASSLAPVSYEQYFGPGTRLTVT.

The V call is TRBV18, the J call TRBJ2-7; 8 nucleotides match TRBD2. The CDR3 extends over 14 amino acids. Germline-derived CDR1 and CDR2 are KGHSH and LQKENI. J was trimmed by 2 bases and V by 5 bases; bases with no gene match: 5. The CDR3 is CASSTGGPPYEQYF. CDR3 sequence (DNA): TGTGCCAGCTCAACGGGAGGGCCGCCCTACGAGCAGTACTTC.

This rearrangement joins TRBV5-1 to TRBJ2-5, with 7 nucleotides matching TRBD1. CDR1 SGHRS and CDR2 YFSETQ come from the germline V gene. With V trimmed by 7 bases and J by 2 bases, 5 bases remained unmatched. The CDR3 runs to 13 residues. CDR3 DNA: TGCGCCAGCTTCGGGACAGATCAAGAGACCCAGTACTTC. Translation: CASFGTDQETQYF.

The chain uses TRBV19 and TRBJ1-2, with D hard to call. V lost 3 bases and J lost 4, with 9 bases in between. The CDR3 consists of 13 residues. The germline gives CDR1 LNHDA, CDR2 SQIVND (reference sequence). The CDR3 region is CASSITRIYGYTF. DNA of the CDR3: TGTGCCAGTAGTATTACGAGGATCTATGGCTACACCTTC.

This sequence joins TRBV9 and TRBJ2-3; TRBD2 agrees at 8 bases. J gave up 5 bases and V 9 bases, and 11 bases lay outside the gene matches. Germline values: CDR1 SGDLS, CDR2 YYNGEE. CDR3 size: 14 residues. In DNA, the CDR3 is TGTGCCACCGGCGGGGGGACTCTCGGAGATACGCAGTATTTT. Protein sequence: CATGGGTLGDTQYF.

The chain joins TRBV10-3 to TRBJ2-7; possibly TRBD1 for D (6 bases). Trimming removed 0 bases from V and 4 bases from J, with 10 bases in between. Germline assignment: CDR1 ENHRY and CDR2 SYGVKD. This CDR3 comprises 14 residues. In DNA form, the CDR3 reads TGTGCCATCAGTGAGTCAACAGGGATGTACGAGCAGTACTTC. Translation: CAISESTGMYEQYF.

The chain has TRBV18 and TRBJ1-5; D remains ambiguous. The CDR3 totals 15 residues. Trimming pared 5 bases from V and 0 bases from J, leaving 11 bases between. The germline V gene encodes CDR1 KGHSH and CDR2 LQKENI. For the CDR3, the DNA is TGTGCCAGCTCAACGACAAGTTATAGCAATCAGCCCCAGCATTTT. Amino acid sequence: CASSTTSYSNQPQHF. The variable domain in full, completed from reference TRBV18 and TRBJ1-5, reads NAGVMQNPRHLVRRRGQEARLRCSPMKGHSHVYWYRQLPEEGLKFMVYLQKENIIDESGMPKERFSAEFPKEGPSILRIQQVVRGDSAAYFCASSTTSYSNQPQHFGDGTRLSIL.

This clone was detected a few times. The V gene is TRBV19, the J gene TRBJ1-5; 8 positions agree with TRBD1. The germline V gene has CDR1 LNHDA and CDR2 SQIVND (reference sequence). J was trimmed by 8 bases and V by 0 bases; bases with no gene match: 9. This CDR3 has 16 amino acids. DNA of the CDR3: TGTGCCAGTAGTATAGACAGGGGGCTCCCAAGGGAGCCCCAGCATTTT. It specifies CASSIDRGLPREPQHF.

The chain combines TRBV7-9 with TRBJ1-1; D is ambiguous. CDR1 is SEHNR, CDR2 FQNEAQ, per germline (reference sequence). V lost 6 bases, J lost 4 bases, and 12 bases lay in between. The CDR3 consists of 13 residues. CDR3 loop: CASSTGLITEAFF. Here the CDR3 DNA reads TGTGCCAGCAGTACCGGACTGATCACTGAAGCTTTCTTT.

The V call is TRBV27, the J call TRBJ2-4; D gene ambiguous. This CDR3 is 17 amino acids long. Germline loops: CDR1 MNHEY, CDR2 SMNVEV (reference sequence). V lost 0 bases and J lost 0, with 12 bases in between. Here the CDR3 reads CASSLSGLGLAKNIQYF. The CDR3 bases are TGTGCCAGCAGTTTATCGGGCCTGGGCCTAGCCAAAAACATTCAGTACTTC.

The chain is built from TRBV6-2 or TRBV6-3 and TRBJ2-3; 8 bases match TRBD1. Germline loops: CDR1 MNHEY, CDR2 SVGEGT. The CDR3 spans 15 residues. J gave up 5 bases and V 5 bases, and 9 bases lay outside the gene matches. The CDR3 is CASSLGTGIKDTQYF. Written as DNA, the CDR3 is TGTGCCAGCAGTCTGGGGACAGGCATTAAAGATACGCAGTATTTT.

The table lists this clone with a count of one. V and J are TRBV7-3 and TRBJ2-1; possibly TRBD1 for D (6 bases). V lost 4 bases and J 5 bases, leaving 15 bases between the germline ends. The V gene's germline CDR1 is SGHTA and CDR2 FQGTGA. The CDR3 runs 15 residues. The CDR3 loop reads CASSSVGALNNEQFF. DNA for the CDR3: TGTGCCAGCAGCTCGGTGGGGGCGCTTAACAATGAGCAGTTCTTC.

J is TRBJ1-2 and V is TRBV2; D gene ambiguous. CDR3 size: 11 residues. Germline V gene lookup returns CDR1 SNHLY and CDR2 FYNNEI. V lost 6 bases and J lost 6, with 8 bases in between. CDR3 sequence: CASRKADGYTF. The DNA for the CDR3 is TGTGCCAGCAGAAAGGCGGATGGCTACACCTTC.

This clone was counted a few times. This chain joins TRBV5-1 and TRBJ1-2; tentative D call: TRBD1 (5 bases). This CDR3 is 14 amino acids long. The germline V gene has CDR1 SGHRS and CDR2 YFSETQ. The ends were cut back, 2 bases at V and 3 bases at J, with 11 bases in the middle. The CDR3 is CASSLLTGDYGYTF. CDR3 coding DNA: TGCGCCAGCAGCTTACTCACGGGGGACTATGGCTACACCTTC. The variable domain in full, completed from reference TRBV5-1 and TRBJ1-2, reads KAGVTQTPRYLIKTRGQQVTLSCSPISGHRSVSWYQQTPGQGLQFLFEYFSETQRNKGNFPGRFSGRQFSNSRSEMNVSTLELGDSALYLCASSLLTGDYGYTFGSGTRLTVV.

The chain employs TRBV5-1 and TRBJ2-1; D not resolved. V lost 3 bases and J 9 bases, leaving 13 bases between the germline ends. CDR1 and CDR2 from the germline V gene are SGHRS and YFSETQ. CDR3 length: 13 residues. CDR3 residues: CASSSRLVPEQFF. The CDR3 DNA sequence: TGCGCCAGCAGCTCACGCCTAGTCCCTGAGCAGTTCTTC. The full variable domain, in which reference TRBV5-1 and TRBJ2-1 provide the parts outside the CDR3, is KAGVTQTPRYLIKTRGQQVTLSCSPISGHRSVSWYQQTPGQGLQFLFEYFSETQRNKGNFPGRFSGRQFSNSRSEMNVSTLELGDSALYLCASSSRLVPEQFFGPGTRLTVL.

The J gene is TRBJ1-1, the V gene TRBV19; possible D gene TRBD1, 5 bases. CDR3 size: 15 residues. Trimming removed 3 bases from V and 5 bases from J, with 16 bases in between. CDR1 LNHDA and CDR2 SQIVND come from the germline V gene (reference sequence). In nucleotides, the CDR3 is TGTGCCAGTAGTATGAGACCAGGGCTGGGAACTGAAGCTTTCTTT. Protein: CASSMRPGLGTEAFF. Together with reference TRBV19 and TRBJ1-1, the CDR3 gives the full variable domain: DGGITQSPKYLFRKEGQNVTLSCEQNLNHDAMYWYRQDPGQGLRLIYYSQIVNDFQKGDIAEGYSVSREKKESFPLTVTSAQKNPTAFYLCASSMRPGLGTEAFFGQGTRLTVV.

V is TRBV28 and J is TRBJ2-7; 11 bases fit TRBD2. This CDR3 has 15 amino acids. From germline, CDR1 is MDHEN and CDR2 SYDVKM. Trimming took 5 bases from V and 2 from J; bases not matched to a gene: 5. This chain's CDR3 is CASSGIAGGAYEQYF. CDR3 sequence (DNA): TGTGCCAGCAGTGGAATAGCGGGAGGGGCCTACGAGCAGTACTTC.

This sequence joins TRBV5-6 and TRBJ2-7, with 8 bases identical to TRBD1. There are 12 residues in the CDR3. Germline CDR1 and CDR2: SGHDT and YYEEEE. The V and J ends lost 4 bases and 5 bases, in that order; junction bases with no gene match: 2. CDR3 in DNA: TGTGCCAGCAGCAAGACAGGGGACGAGCAGTACTTC. This codes for CASSKTGDEQYF.

This clone has only a few counts. The chain carries TRBV2 and TRBJ1-1; TRBD1 is a possible D gene (5 bases). The CDR3 sequence is 13 residues long. Germline values: CDR1 SNHLY, CDR2 FYNNEI. The ends were cut back, 7 bases at V and 7 bases at J, with 16 bases in the middle. CDR3 DNA: TGTGCCAGCACCGGGGACGGGAGAGGTGAAGCTTTCTTT. It is translated as CASTGDGRGEAFF.

The J gene is TRBJ1-6, the V gene TRBV27; D uncertain. Trimming left V 0 bases short and J 7 bases short, with 10 bases between. There are 15 residues in the CDR3. The germline V gene encodes CDR1 MNHEY and CDR2 SMNVEV (reference sequence). CDR3 residues: CASSLSGRSNSPLHF. CDR3 sequence (DNA): TGTGCCAGCAGTTTATCGGGCCGGTCCAATTCACCCCTCCACTTT.